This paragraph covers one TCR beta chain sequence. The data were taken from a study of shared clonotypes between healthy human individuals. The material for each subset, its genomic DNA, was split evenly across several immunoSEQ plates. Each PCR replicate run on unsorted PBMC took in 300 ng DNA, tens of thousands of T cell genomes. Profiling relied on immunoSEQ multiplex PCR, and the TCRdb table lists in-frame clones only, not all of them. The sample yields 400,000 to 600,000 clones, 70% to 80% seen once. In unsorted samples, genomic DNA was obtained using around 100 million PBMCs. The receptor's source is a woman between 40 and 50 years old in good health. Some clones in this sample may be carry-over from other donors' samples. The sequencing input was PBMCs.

The CDR3 DNA reads TGTGCCAGCAGTGGTTTGAGGGGAGGTGTGGAGACCCAGTACTTC. It encodes CASSGLRGGVETQYF. This chain joins TRBV2 and TRBJ2-5; TRBD2 is a possible D gene (6 bases). V gave up 4 bases and J gave up 5 bases, with 17 bases separating them. Per germline, CDR1 SNHLY and CDR2 FYNNEI. The CDR3 is 15 residues long.